This is a list of T cell receptor beta chains from one sample in a study of CD8+CD57+ T cells in acquired aplastic anemia. MiXCR, run by TCRdb on the reads, gives a single entry per CDR3 protein. Among under 200,000 distinct CDR3 sequences listed, less than 60% were seen once. Sequencing was done on a sample of sorted CD4+, CD8+, or CD8+CD57+ T cells (not recorded which) from PBMCs. These receptors came from a human donor with aplastic anemia. Both conserved end residues are part of each CDR3. A D gene is named only where the DNA matches it firmly. Some rows mark clone size as missing; the rest say once, few, many or name a class of expanded clone.

V gene,clone size,J gene,D gene,CDR3 DNA,CDR3 protein
TRBV19,many,TRBJ1-2,-,TGTGCCAGTAGTACCATCACCCCCCGTCGGAAGGGGACCTATGGCTACACCTTC,CASSTITPRRKGTYGYTF
TRBV10-3,-,TRBJ2-3,-,TGTGCCATCAGTGAGTCGAGACCCGGAGCGGTAGATACGCAGTATTTT,CAISESRPGAVDTQYF
TRBV7-8,-,TRBJ2-3,-,TGTGCCAGCAGCTTGTTTTATACGCAGTATTTT,CASSLFYTQYF
TRBV5-1,many,TRBJ2-2,-,TGCGCCAGCAGCCCCAAAACAGGGAGCGGGGAGCTGTTTTTT,CASSPKTGSGELFF
TRBV6-5,many,TRBJ1-2,-,TGTGCCAGCAGTTACACCCGGGACAATAACTATGGCTACACCTTC,CASSYTRDNNYGYTF
TRBV6-2/TRBV6-3,once,TRBJ2-7,-,TGTGCCAGCATTCCGACGGGGAGCTCCTACGAGCAGTACTTC,CASIPTGSSYEQYF
TRBV25-1,-,TRBJ2-5,TRBD1,TGTGCCACCCTGGACAGGGGGGGGGAGACCCAGTACTTC,CATLDRGGETQYF
TRBV19,-,TRBJ2-3,TRBD1,TGTGCCAGTAGCGCCAGGGGGCGCACAGATACGCAGTATTTT,CASSARGRTDTQYF
TRBV2,few,TRBJ2-5,-,TGTGCCAGCAGTGACCTGGCACAAGAGACCCAGTACTTC,CASSDLAQETQYF
TRBV7-6,-,TRBJ2-7,TRBD1,TGTGCCAGCAGCTTAGTGACAGGGGCTGAAGCCTACGAGCAGTACTTC,CASSLVTGAEAYEQYF
TRBV7-9,-,TRBJ1-2,-,TGTGCCAGCAGCTTAGTAGTGGACTATGGCTACACCTTC,CASSLVVDYGYTF
TRBV15,-,TRBJ2-3,TRBD1,TGTGCCACCAGCAGACCCAAGCGTCAGGGGGCTACAAACACAGATACGCAGTATTTT,CATSRPKRQGATNTDTQYF
TRBV15,-,TRBJ2-5,-,TGTGCCACCAGCAGAGAGATCCAAGAGACCCAGTACTTC,CATSREIQETQYF
TRBV25-1,few,TRBJ2-1,TRBD1,TGTGCCAGCAGTGATCCCACCGGGACAGGGACCAATGAGCAGTTCTTC,CASSDPTGTGTNEQFF
TRBV4-2,few,TRBJ2-1,TRBD2,TGTGCCAGCAGCCAAGCCGGGGGGGGATACTACAGTGAGCAGTTCTTC,CASSQAGGGYYSEQFF
TRBV18,-,TRBJ1-5,-,TGTGCCAGCTCACCCCAGCGGGGATCTACACAGCCCCAGCATTTT,CASSPQRGSTQPQHF
TRBV6-1,-,TRBJ2-7,-,TGTGCCAGCAGCCAGGGCAAATACGAGCAGTACTTC,CASSQGKYEQYF
TRBV5-1,-,TRBJ2-3,-,TGCGCCAGCAGCTTAGGGGCCGCCCCAGATACGCAGTATTTT,CASSLGAAPDTQYF
TRBV3-1,many,TRBJ2-3,-,TGTGCCAGCAGCCCCTGGGGAGATACGCAGTATTTT,CASSPWGDTQYF
TRBV29-1,-,TRBJ2-1,TRBD2,TGCAGCGTCACCCCCGGGGGGAATATAGTCGCGGAGCAGTTCTTC,CSVTPGGNIVAEQFF
TRBV15,-,TRBJ1-1,-,TGTGCCACCAGCAGAGACGGACAGTCCATGAACACTGAAGCTTTCTTT,CATSRDGQSMNTEAFF
TRBV19,-,TRBJ2-1,TRBD1,TGTGCCAGTAGTATGGGACAGGGACAATACAATGAGCAGTTCTTC,CASSMGQGQYNEQFF
TRBV7-6,-,TRBJ2-3,TRBD2,TGTGCCAGCAGCCCGGGTGACCGTGGCGGGGGGGTTACAGATACGCAGTATTTT,CASSPGDRGGGVTDTQYF
TRBV5-1,many,TRBJ2-2,-,TGCGCCAGCAAGCGGACGGCGGACACCGGGGAGCTGTTTTTT,CASKRTADTGELFF
TRBV7-9,-,TRBJ1-2,-,TGTGCCAGCACTCGACAGAACTATGGCTACACCTTC,CASTRQNYGYTF
TRBV2,-,TRBJ2-1,-,TGTGCCACCCGAGGTGGCGGATTAGAAGAGCAGTTCTTC,CATRGGGLEEQFF
TRBV14,-,TRBJ2-3,-,TGTGCCAGCAGCCAGGGCAGGCACACAGATACGCAGTATTTT,CASSQGRHTDTQYF
TRBV2,-,TRBJ2-1,TRBD1,TGTGCCAGCAGGGCAGGACAGGGGGCTAGGAATGAGCAGTTCTTC,CASRAGQGARNEQFF
TRBV24-1,-,TRBJ2-2,TRBD1,TGTGCCACCAGTGAGGCAGGGGGTACCGGGGAGCTGTTTTTT,CATSEAGGTGELFF